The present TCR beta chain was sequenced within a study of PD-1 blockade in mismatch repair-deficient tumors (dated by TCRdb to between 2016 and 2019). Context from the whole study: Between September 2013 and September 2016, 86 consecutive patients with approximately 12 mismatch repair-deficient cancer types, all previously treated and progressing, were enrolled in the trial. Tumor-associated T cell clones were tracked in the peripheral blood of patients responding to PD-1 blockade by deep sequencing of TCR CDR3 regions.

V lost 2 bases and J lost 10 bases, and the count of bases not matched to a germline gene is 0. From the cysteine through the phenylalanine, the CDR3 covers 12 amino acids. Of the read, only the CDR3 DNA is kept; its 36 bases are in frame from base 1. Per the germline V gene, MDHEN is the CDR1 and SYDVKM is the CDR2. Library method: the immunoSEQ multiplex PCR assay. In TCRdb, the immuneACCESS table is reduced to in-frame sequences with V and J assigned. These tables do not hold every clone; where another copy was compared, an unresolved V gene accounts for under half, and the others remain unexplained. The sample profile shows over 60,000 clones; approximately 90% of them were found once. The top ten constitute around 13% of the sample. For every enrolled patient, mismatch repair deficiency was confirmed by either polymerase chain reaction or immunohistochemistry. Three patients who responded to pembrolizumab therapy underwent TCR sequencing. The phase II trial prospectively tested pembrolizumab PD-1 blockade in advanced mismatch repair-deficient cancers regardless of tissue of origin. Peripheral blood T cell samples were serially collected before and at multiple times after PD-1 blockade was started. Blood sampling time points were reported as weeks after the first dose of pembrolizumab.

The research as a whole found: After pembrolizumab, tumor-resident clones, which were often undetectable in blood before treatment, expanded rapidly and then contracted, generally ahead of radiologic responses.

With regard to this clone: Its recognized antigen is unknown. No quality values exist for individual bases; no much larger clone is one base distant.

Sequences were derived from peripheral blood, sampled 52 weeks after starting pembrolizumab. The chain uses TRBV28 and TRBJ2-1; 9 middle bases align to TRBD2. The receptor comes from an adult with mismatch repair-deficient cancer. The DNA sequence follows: TGTGCCAGCAGTTTACTAGCGGGGGAGCAGTTCTTC. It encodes CASSLLAGEQFF.